This T cell receptor beta chain was recovered during a study of blood T cell repertoires in COVID-19. V was shortened by 4 bases and J by 0 bases, with 10 bases between the two germline ends. Germline V gene lookup returns CDR1 MDHEN and CDR2 SYDVKM. The CDR3 covers 15 residues. Repertoires were generated with immunoSEQ multiplex PCR, while TCRdb's copy carries only in-frame clones and drops some. The sample holds under 300,000 clones, roughly 91% seen once. This receptor was taken from a woman aged 40 to 50 with acute COVID-19. The V gene is TRBV28, the J gene TRBJ1-3; D is uncertain. Sequencing was done on a sample of PBMCs or T cells enriched from blood (not recorded which). For the CDR3, the DNA is TGTGCCAGCAGTTCCCCCTCCCTCTCTGGAAACACCATATATTTT. Amino acid sequence: CASSSPSLSGNTIYF. Full variable domain (missing parts from reference TRBV28 and TRBJ1-3): DVKVTQSSRYLVKRTGEKVFLECVQDMDHENMFWYRQDPGLGLRLIYFSYDVKMKEKGDIPEGYSVSREKKERFSLILESASTNQTSMYLCASSSPSLSGNTIYFGEGSWLTVV.